This T cell receptor (beta chain) was recorded in a study of blood T cell repertoires in COVID-19. Study overall: COVID-19 samples collected from the United States, Italy and Spain covered acute and convalescent phases. From T cells, B-cell-depleted T cells, or PBMCs came the material, which was cDNA or gDNA.

This CDR3 spans 14 amino acids. Germline V lookup: CDR1 MDHEN, CDR2 SYDVKM. The trim removed 2 bases at V and 5 bases at J, leaving 4 bases unmatched. A remark on this clone: Other DNA sequences in this specimen translate into the identical CDR3.

Methods used by the authors: Nucleated cell counts were estimated from reference gene primer amplification. The data were produced by immunoSEQ multiplex PCR, yet TCRdb's version contains in-frame clones alone and is incomplete. The V and J calls and clone size are taken from that table; D and trimming were inferred from the DNA. The table lists 300,000 to 400,000 clones, 80% to 90% of them singletons, with 1% in the top ten. The sequencing input was peripheral blood. This clonotype was obtained from a man in his fifties with active or convalescent COVID-19. The chain joins TRBV28 to TRBJ1-2; TRBD1 agrees at 8 bases. The CDR3 DNA sequence: TGTGCCAGCAGTTTAGGCGACAGGGGATATGGCTACACCTTC. Its translation: CASSLGDRGYGYTF.